Listed here are 14 T cell receptor beta chains from one sample, sequenced in a study of T cell clonality in common variable immunodeficiency. Antigen specificity for these receptors is unknown. Some clones are missing from TCRdb's copy, which holds only in-frame ones; the method was immunoSEQ multiplex PCR. The profile covers about 20,000 clones, none occurring a single time. Study-wide results and limits: In common variable immunodeficiency, TCR beta chains reportedly carried fewer deletions and N-nucleotide insertions.

Sequenced input: peripheral blood mononuclear cells. The receptors here all came from a human donor with common variable immunodeficiency.

This clone has more than one count but fewer than ten. The missing CDR3 end, 3 residues past where the read stops, is filled in from the germline J gene. V gene TRBV6-2 or TRBV6-3 combines with J gene TRBJ2-1; D perhaps matches TRBD2 (6 bases). The CDR3 sequence is 15 residues long. Between the trimmed V and J ends, which lost 4 bases and 4 bases, there was a span of 14 bases. Germline CDR1 is MNHEY and CDR2 is SVGEGT. The chain's CDR3 is CASSSGDGPYNEQFF. Incomplete CDR3 DNA: TGTGCCAGCAGTTCGGGGGACGGACCTTACAATGAG.

This clone has ten or more counts. The read ends 3 residues before the CDR3 terminus; that terminus is restored from the germline J gene. J is TRBJ2-7 and V is TRBV20-1; TRBD2 matches 8 bases. The CDR3 sequence is 14 residues long. Trimming took 5 bases from V and 1 from J; bases not matched to a gene: 7. Per the germline V gene, CDR1 is DFQATT and CDR2 is SNEGSKA (reference sequence). Here the CDR3 reads CSAGAGGPSYEQYF. The CDR3 bases that were read are TGCAGTGCTGGGGCGGGGGGACCTTCCTACGAG.

To note about this clone: The read ends 3 residues shy of where the CDR3 ends; the end is completed using the germline J gene. The chain uses TRBV7-9 and TRBJ1-4, with 8 bases aligning to TRBD1. The CDR3 sequence is 14 residues long. J gave up 3 bases and V 4 bases, and 1 base lay outside the gene matches. Per the germline V gene, CDR1 is SEHNR and CDR2 is FQNEAQ (reference sequence). The part of the CDR3 DNA that was read is TGTGCCAGCAGCTCGGACAGGGCTAATGAAAAA. This codes for CASSSDRANEK. The CDR3 in its entirety is CASSSDRANEKLFF.

This clone has only a few counts. The CDR3 end lies 3 residues beyond the end of the read and is filled in from the germline J gene. The chain employs TRBV5-6 and TRBJ1-2; 11 bases are a match to TRBD1. Germline values: CDR1 SGHDT, CDR2 YYEEEE. This CDR3 contains 14 residues. Trimming at V came to 4 bases and at J to 4 bases, leaving 3 bases not matched to a gene. The chain's CDR3 is CASSRTGGSYGYTF. The CDR3 bases that were read are TGTGCCAGCAGCAGGACAGGGGGCAGCTATGGC.

This clone showed up just a few times. The CDR3 end falls 3 residues outside the read, so it is completed with the germline J gene. The chain has TRBV18 and TRBJ2-3, with D tentatively TRBD1 (6 bases). Trimming pared 3 bases from V and 1 base from J, leaving 14 bases between. Germline-derived CDR1 and CDR2 are KGHSH and LQKENI. This CDR3 spans 16 amino acids. CDR3 DNA, as far as it was read: TGTGCCAGCTCACCTTACAGGGTAATTGGCACAGATACG. Its translation: CASSPYRVIGTDT. The complete CDR3 sequence is CASSPYRVIGTDTQYF.

Many counts were recorded for this clone. The read ends 3 residues early relative to the CDR3; the germline J gene fills the gap. The gene calls are TRBV10-3 and TRBJ2-1, with 10 bases fitting TRBD2. Germline CDR1 ENHRY, CDR2 SYGVKD. The length of the CDR3 is 19 residues. J was trimmed by 2 bases and V by 6 bases; bases with no gene match: 16. The covered CDR3 bases are TGTGCCATCAGGTCTTTGGCAAGCGGGGGGGCCATTCCCTACAATGAG. Encoded protein: CAIRSLASGGAIPYNE. Given in full, the CDR3 is CAIRSLASGGAIPYNEQFF.

Note on this clone: Other DNA sequences in the same sample also yield this CDR3. The CDR3 sequence is CASSLVTSGSETQYF. Incomplete CDR3 DNA: TGTGCCAGCAGCTTAGTTACGAGCGGGAGCGAGACC. The chain uses TRBV7-9 and TRBJ2-5, with TRBD2 identical over 8 bases. Read coverage stops 3 residues before the CDR3 terminus; the germline J gene supplies the remainder. The CDR3 covers 15 residues. CDR1 is SEHNR and CDR2 is FQNEAQ in the germline V gene (reference sequence). The trim removed 1 base at V and 5 bases at J, leaving 6 bases unmatched.

This clone came up many times. The read finishes 3 residues shy of the CDR3 end, and the germline J gene is used to complete it. The chain combines TRBV7-6 with TRBJ2-5; the match to TRBD1 covers 7 bases. The CDR3 covers 14 residues. J gave up 5 bases and V 8 bases, and 11 bases lay outside the gene matches. Germline CDR1 is SGHVS and CDR2 is FNYEAQ. CDR3 in amino acids: CASRPQTGKETQYF. The part of the CDR3 DNA that was read is TGTGCCAGCCGCCCACAGACAGGGAAGGAGACC.

This clone was seen only a few times. The read stops 3 residues short of the end of the CDR3; the missing end is completed from the germline J gene. The V and J genes are TRBV6-4 and TRBJ2-2, with a tentative D call TRBD1 (5 bases). Germline CDR1 MRHNA, CDR2 SNTAGT. V gave up 3 bases and J gave up 1 base, with 9 bases separating them. CDR3 length equals 15 residues. The CDR3 reads CASSEVQGNTGELFF. Incomplete CDR3 DNA: TGTGCCAGCAGTGAGGTTCAGGGGAACACCGGGGAG.

This clone was picked up a small number of times. The CDR3 end lies 3 residues beyond the end of the read and is filled in from the germline J gene. The chain is built from TRBV20-1 and TRBJ2-7; TRBD2 agrees at 14 bases. CDR1 and CDR2 from the germline V gene are DFQATT and SNEGSKA (reference sequence). V dropped 3 bases and J dropped 3; count of bases not matched to a gene: 7. CDR3 size: 16 residues. Incomplete CDR3 DNA: TGCAGTGCTAGCTATCCCGGACTAGCGGGAGGCTACGAG. The encoded protein is CSASYPGLAGGYE. In full, the CDR3 reads CSASYPGLAGGYEQYF.

This clone was detected only a few times. The CDR3 end falls 3 residues outside the read, so it is completed with the germline J gene. The J gene is TRBJ1-2, the V gene TRBV18, with D possibly matching TRBD1 (6 bases). This CDR3 is built from 18 residues. Trimming left V 6 bases short and J 4 bases short, with 27 bases between. CDR1 and CDR2 (germline): KGHSH, LQKENI. Partial CDR3 DNA: TGTGCCAGCTCCCCAGTGTTACCGGGACACGCCTATTCCTATGGC. This codes for CASSPVLPGHAYSYG. The whole CDR3 protein reads CASSPVLPGHAYSYGYTF.

As regards this clone: The DNA ends 3 residues before the CDR3 does, and the rest of the CDR3 is filled in from the germline J gene. The rearrangement uses TRBV5-1 and TRBJ1-2, with D hard to call. In germline, CDR1 is SGHRS, CDR2 YFSETQ. The germline V and J ends were trimmed by 2 bases and 4 bases, with 9 bases remaining between them. The CDR3 is 13 residues long. The DNA read from the CDR3 is TGCGCCAGCAGCTTTTTAGGGCGCTATGGC. This gives the protein CASSFLGRYG. The full CDR3 is CASSFLGRYGYTF.

Incomplete CDR3 DNA: TGTGCCAGTAGTATAAAGGGGTTTGAGGACCTCCCCTACAATGAG. Translated: CASSIKGFEDLPYNE. The complete CDR3 protein is CASSIKGFEDLPYNEQFF. The chain uses TRBV19 and TRBJ2-1, with D maybe TRBD1 (5 bases). The read stops 3 residues short of the end of the CDR3; the missing end is completed from the germline J gene. Trimming pared 2 bases from V and 2 bases from J, leaving 19 bases between. This CDR3 region has 18 residues. Germline V gene sequence: CDR1 LNHDA, CDR2 SQIVND (reference sequence).

This clone was picked up a small number of times. The read comes to an end 3 residues before the CDR3 does, leaving the germline J gene to fill in the end. The chain employs TRBV7-9 and TRBJ2-5; a weak D match, TRBD2 (6 bases). The CDR3 loop spans 15 amino acids. V was shortened by 5 bases and J by 5 bases, with 18 bases between the two germline ends. CDR1 is SEHNR, CDR2 FQNEAQ, per germline (reference sequence). The sequenced part of the CDR3 DNA is TGTGCCAGCAGCCCGAGTGTCGGGGGACTGGAGACC. The encoded protein is CASSPSVGGLET. The whole CDR3 reads CASSPSVGGLETQYF.